The entry below describes one TCR beta chain. In the original analysis: Cell counts per sample came from amplifying reference gene primers. Assay used: immunoSEQ multiplex PCR; TCRdb lists only in-frame clones, some missing. V and J calls and clone size are copied from that table; D and trimming were computed from the DNA. The sample yields 150,000 to 180,000 clones, around four fifths seen once. This specimen belongs to a study of blood T cell repertoires in COVID-19. Looking at the study overall: Sites in the United States, Italy and Spain provided acute and convalescent COVID-19 samples. T cells, B-cell-depleted T cells, or PBMCs provided the cDNA or gDNA that served as material.

CDR3 size: 14 residues. V lost 7 bases to trimming and J lost 6 bases, with 15 bases between them. The germline V gene encodes CDR1 SGHVS and CDR2 FQNEAQ. Sequencing was done on a sample of peripheral blood. This clonotype was sampled from a woman of 80 years or more with acute or convalescent COVID-19. J is TRBJ2-2 and V is TRBV7-8, with D uncertain. The CDR3 coding sequence is TGTGCCAGCAACCCGAGGCGCTGGGCCGGGGAGCTGTTTTTT. It specifies CASNPRRWAGELFF.